This TCR beta chain was sequenced for a study of blood T cell repertoires in COVID-19. Study context: From the United States, Italy and Spain came samples of acute and convalescent COVID-19.

CDR1 is SGHNT, CDR2 YENEEA, per germline. V gave up 3 bases and J gave up 0 bases, with 6 bases separating them. The CDR3 runs to 13 residues. Profiled with immunoSEQ multiplex PCR; TCRdb holds only in-frame clones, not every one. Seen here are 40,000 or so clones, about 88% observed once, and the top ten hold around 15%. Sequencing was done on a sample of peripheral blood. V gene TRBV11-3 combines with J gene TRBJ2-7; D is unclear. The clonotype was recovered from a human donor in a cohort sampled during active COVID-19. CDR3 amino acids: CASSFAASYEQYF. As DNA, the CDR3 is TGTGCCAGCAGCTTCGCGGCCTCCTACGAGCAGTACTTC.